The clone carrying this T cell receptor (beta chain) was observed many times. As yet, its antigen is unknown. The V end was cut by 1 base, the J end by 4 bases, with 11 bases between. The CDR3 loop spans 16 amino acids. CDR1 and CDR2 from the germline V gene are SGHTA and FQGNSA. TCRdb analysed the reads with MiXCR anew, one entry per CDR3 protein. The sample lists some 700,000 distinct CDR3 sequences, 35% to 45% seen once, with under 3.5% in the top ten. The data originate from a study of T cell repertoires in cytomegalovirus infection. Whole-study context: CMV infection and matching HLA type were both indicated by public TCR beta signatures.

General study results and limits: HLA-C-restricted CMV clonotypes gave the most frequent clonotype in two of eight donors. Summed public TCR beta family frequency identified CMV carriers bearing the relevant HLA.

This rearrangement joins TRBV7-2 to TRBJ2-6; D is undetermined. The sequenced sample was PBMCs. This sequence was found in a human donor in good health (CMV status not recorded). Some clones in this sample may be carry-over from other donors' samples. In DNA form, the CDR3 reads TGTGCCAGCAGCTTAGGCGCAGGATCCGGGGCCAACGTCCTGACTTTC. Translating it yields CASSLGAGSGANVLTF.